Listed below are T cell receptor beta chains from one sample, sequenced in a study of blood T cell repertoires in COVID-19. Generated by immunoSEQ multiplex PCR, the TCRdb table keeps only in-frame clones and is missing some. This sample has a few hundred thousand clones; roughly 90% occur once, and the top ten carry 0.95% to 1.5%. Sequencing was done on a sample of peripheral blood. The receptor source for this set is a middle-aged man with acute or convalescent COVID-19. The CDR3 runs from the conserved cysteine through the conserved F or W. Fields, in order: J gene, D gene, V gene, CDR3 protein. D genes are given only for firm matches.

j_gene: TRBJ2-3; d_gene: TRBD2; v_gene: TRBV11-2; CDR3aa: CASSLGSGGLADTQYF
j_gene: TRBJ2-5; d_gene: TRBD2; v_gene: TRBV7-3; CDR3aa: CASSLGGRETQYF
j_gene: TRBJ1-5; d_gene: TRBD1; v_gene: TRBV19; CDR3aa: CATGQVEGPQHF
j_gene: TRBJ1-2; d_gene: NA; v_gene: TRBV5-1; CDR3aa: CASSFVASSGSQRGYTF
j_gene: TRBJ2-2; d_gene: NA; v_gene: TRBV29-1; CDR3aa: CSVRTGTNTGELFF
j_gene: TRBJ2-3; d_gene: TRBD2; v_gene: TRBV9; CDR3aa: CASSAAGFSTDTQYF
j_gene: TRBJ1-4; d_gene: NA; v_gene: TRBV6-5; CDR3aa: CASKSLGAINEKLFF
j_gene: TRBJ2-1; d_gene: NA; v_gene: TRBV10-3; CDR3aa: CAISESIVRDEQFF
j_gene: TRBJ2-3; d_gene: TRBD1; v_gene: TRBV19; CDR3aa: CASSTLWDRGLDTQYF
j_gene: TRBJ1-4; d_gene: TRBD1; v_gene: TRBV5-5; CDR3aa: CASSKGTGGEKLFF
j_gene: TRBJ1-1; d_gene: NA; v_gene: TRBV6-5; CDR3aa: CASRGSNTEAFF
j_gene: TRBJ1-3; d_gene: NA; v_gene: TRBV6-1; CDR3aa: CASSEVSGVGNTIYF
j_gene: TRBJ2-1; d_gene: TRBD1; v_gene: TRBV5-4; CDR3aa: CASEGQGYNEQFF
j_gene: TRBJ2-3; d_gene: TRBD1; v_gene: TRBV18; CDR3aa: CASSRDRVDTQYF
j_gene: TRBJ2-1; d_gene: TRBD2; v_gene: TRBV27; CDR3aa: CASSLKLAGVSEQFF
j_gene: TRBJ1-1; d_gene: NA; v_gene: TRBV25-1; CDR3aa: CASSAKPHDTEAFF
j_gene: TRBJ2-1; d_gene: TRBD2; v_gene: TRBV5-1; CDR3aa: CASSLMTSGGGLFF
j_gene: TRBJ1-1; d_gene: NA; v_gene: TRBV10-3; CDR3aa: CAIRGGTVTEAFF